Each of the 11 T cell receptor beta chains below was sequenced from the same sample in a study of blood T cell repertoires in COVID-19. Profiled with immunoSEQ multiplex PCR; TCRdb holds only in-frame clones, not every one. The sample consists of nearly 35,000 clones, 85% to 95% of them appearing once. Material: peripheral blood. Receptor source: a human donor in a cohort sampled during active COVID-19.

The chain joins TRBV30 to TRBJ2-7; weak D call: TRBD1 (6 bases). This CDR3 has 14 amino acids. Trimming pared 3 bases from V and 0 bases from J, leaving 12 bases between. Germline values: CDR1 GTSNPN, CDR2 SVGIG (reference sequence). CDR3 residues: CAWRQGISSYEQYF. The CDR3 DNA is TGTGCCTGGAGACAGGGCATTAGCTCCTACGAGCAGTACTTC.

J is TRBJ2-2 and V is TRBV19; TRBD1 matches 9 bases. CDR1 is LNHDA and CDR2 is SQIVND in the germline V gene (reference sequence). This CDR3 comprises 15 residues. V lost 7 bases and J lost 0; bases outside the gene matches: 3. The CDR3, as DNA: TGTGCCAGTACCCGACAGGGGGCGAACACCGGGGAGCTGTTTTTT. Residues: CASTRQGANTGELFF. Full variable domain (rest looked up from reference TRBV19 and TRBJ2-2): DGGITQSPKYLFRKEGQNVTLSCEQNLNHDAMYWYRQDPGQGLRLIYYSQIVNDFQKGDIAEGYSVSREKKESFPLTVTSAQKNPTAFYLCASTRQGANTGELFFGEGSRLTVL.

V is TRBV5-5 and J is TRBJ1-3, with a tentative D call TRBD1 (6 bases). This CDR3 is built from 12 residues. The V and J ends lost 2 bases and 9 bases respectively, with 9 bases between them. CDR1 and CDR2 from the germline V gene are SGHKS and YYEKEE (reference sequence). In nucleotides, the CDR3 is TGTGCCAGCAGCTTAACGACAGGCACCATATATTTT. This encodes CASSLTTGTIYF.

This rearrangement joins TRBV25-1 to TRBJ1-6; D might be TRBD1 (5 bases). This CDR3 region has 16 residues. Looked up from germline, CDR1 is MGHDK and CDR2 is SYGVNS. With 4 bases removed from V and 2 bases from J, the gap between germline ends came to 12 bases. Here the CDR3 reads CASSGTGAAYNSPLHF. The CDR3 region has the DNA TGTGCCAGCAGTGGCACAGGAGCCGCCTATAATTCACCCCTCCACTTT.

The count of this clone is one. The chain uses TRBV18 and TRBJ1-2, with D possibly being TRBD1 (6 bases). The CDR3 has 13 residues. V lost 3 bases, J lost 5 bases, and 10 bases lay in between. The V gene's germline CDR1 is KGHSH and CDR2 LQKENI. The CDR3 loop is CASSPSGEYGYTF. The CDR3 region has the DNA TGTGCCAGCTCACCCTCAGGGGAGTATGGCTACACCTTC.

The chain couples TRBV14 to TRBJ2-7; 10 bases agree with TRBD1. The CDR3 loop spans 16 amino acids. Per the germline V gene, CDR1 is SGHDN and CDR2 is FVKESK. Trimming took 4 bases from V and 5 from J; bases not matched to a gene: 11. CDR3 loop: CASSLDPGQGFHEQYF. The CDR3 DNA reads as TGTGCCAGCAGCCTCGACCCGGGACAGGGGTTTCACGAGCAGTACTTC.

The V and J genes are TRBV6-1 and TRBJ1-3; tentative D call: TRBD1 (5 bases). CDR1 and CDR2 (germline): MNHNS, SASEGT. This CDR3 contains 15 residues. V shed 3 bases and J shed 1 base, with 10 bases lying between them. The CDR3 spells CASSDPGGSGNTIYF. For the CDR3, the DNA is TGTGCCAGCAGTGACCCCGGGGGGTCTGGAAACACCATATATTTT.

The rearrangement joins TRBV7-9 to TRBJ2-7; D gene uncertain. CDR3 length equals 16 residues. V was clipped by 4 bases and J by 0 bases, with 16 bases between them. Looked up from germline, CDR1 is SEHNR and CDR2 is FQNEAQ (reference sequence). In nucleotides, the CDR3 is TGTGCCAGCAGCTCCCCCCGAGACATCCTCTCCTACGAGCAGTACTTC. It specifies CASSSPRDILSYEQYF.

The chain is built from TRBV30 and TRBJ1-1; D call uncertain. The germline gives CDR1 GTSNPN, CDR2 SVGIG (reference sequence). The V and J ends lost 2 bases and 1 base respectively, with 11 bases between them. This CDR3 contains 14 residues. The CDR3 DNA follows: TGTGCCTGGAGTCAGGCCGGATGGAACACTGAAGCTTTCTTT. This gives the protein CAWSQAGWNTEAFF.

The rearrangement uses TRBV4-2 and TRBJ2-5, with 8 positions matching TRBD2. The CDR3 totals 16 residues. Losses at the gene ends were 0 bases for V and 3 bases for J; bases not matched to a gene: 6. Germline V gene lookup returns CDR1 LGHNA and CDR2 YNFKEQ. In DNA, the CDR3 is TGTGCCAGCAGCCAAGATAAGTTGCGGGGGGAAGAGACCCAGTACTTC. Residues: CASSQDKLRGEETQYF.

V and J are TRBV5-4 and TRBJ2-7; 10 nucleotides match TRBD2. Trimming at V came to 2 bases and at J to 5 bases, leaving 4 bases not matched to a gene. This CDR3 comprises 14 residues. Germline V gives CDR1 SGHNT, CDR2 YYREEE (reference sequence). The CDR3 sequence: CASSLAGGMNEQYF. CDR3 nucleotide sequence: TGTGCCAGCAGCTTAGCGGGAGGGATGAACGAGCAGTACTTC.